This T cell receptor (beta chain) was identified during a study of T cell responses to AZD1222 COVID-19 vaccine. The repertoire was sequenced with immunoSEQ multiplex PCR; TCRdb's copy has only in-frame clones and lacks some. Counted here are some 150,000 clones, approximately 87% occurring once; the ten biggest clones make up 5.5% to 6%. This clone showed up just a few times. This CDR3 is built from 13 residues. V was cut by 6 bases and J by 2 bases, with 11 bases left in between. The chain combines TRBV12-3 or TRBV12-4 with TRBJ2-7; no firm D call. The receptor was isolated from an adult in good health. Specimen: peripheral blood, collected on day 0 of MenACWY control vaccination. This CDR3 reads CASSQVAAYEQYF. The CDR3 nucleotides are TGTGCCAGCAGCCAAGTTGCCGCCTACGAGCAGTACTTC.